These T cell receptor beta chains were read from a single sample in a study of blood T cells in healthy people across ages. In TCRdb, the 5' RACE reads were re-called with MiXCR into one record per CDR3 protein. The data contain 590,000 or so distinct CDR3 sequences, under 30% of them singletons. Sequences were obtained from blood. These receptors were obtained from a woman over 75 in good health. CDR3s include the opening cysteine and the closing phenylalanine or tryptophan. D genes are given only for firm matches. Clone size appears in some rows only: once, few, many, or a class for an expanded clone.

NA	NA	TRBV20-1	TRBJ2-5	TGCAGTGCTAGCTTTTCGGGCAGAAGGGAGACCCAGTACTTC	CSASFSGRRETQYF
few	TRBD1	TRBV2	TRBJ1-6	TGTGCCAGCAGTGATAACAGGGGAGGCAATTCACCCCTCCACTTT	CASSDNRGGNSPLHF
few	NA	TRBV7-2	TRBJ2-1	TGTGCCAGCAGCTTCTATAACAATGAGCAGTTCTTC	CASSFYNNEQFF
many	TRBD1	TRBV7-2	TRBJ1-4	TGTGCCAGCTCCCTGGGGGGACAGGGTGGAGAAAAACTGTTTTTT	CASSLGGQGGEKLFF
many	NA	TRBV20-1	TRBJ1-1	TGCAGTGCTACTGGGGGAGGGGCCGGGAACACTGAAGCTTTCTTT	CSATGGGAGNTEAFF
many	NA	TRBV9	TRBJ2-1	TGTGCCAGCAGCGTAGCGGTCAGAGGGAATGAGCAGTTCTTC	CASSVAVRGNEQFF
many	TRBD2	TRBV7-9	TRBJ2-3	TGTGCCAGCACCAAGACTAGCGGGGGCACAGATACGCAGTATTTT	CASTKTSGGTDTQYF
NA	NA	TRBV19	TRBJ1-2	TGTGCCAGTAGATCCGGGACCTACTATGGCTACACCTTC	CASRSGTYYGYTF
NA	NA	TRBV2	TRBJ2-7	TGTGCCAGCAGCAGTCCTCTTCTCTACGAGCAGTACTTC	CASSSPLLYEQYF
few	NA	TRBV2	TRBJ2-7	TGTGCCAGCAGTGAGGTTGCAGTCTACGAGCAGTACTTC	CASSEVAVYEQYF
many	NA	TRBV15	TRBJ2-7	TGTGCCACCAGCAGAGAGGTCTCGGCAGGGACACGCGAGCAGTACTTC	CATSREVSAGTREQYF
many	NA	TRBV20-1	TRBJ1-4	TGCAGTGCTAGCACCCAGGCTACTTGGAGTCGAAAACTGTTTTTT	CSASTQATWSRKLFF
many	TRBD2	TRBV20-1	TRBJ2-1	TGCAGTGCTAGAGAGGGACTAGCGGGGGGCCTGTTCTTC	CSAREGLAGGLFF
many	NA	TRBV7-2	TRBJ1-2	TGTGCCAGCAGCTTATCCCCATGGGGCAGGGTGGCCTATGGCTACACCTTC	CASSLSPWGRVAYGYTF
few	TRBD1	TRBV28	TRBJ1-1	TGTGCCAGCAGTCCCAGGACAGGGGGCACGATGAACACTGAAGCTTTCTTT	CASSPRTGGTMNTEAFF
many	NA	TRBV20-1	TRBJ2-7	TGCAGTGCTAGAGATGGGGGGCGCGTCTACGAGCAGTACTTC	CSARDGGRVYEQYF
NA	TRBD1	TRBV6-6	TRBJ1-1	TGTGCCAGCAGTATTAGACAGGGAAACACTGAAGCTTTCTTT	CASSIRQGNTEAFF
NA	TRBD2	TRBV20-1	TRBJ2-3	TGCAGTGCCCTTGGACTAGCGGGAGAAGCTAGCACAGATACGCAGTATTTT	CSALGLAGEASTDTQYF
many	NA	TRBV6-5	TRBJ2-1	TGTGCCAGCAGTCCTCCCCTGGCGGGGCCCTACAATGAGCAGTTCTTC	CASSPPLAGPYNEQFF
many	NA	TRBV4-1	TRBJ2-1	TGCGCCAGCAGCCAAGGGTGGGGATACAATGAGCAGTTCTTC	CASSQGWGYNEQFF
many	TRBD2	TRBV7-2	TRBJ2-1	TGTGCCAGCAGCCGGACTAGCGGGGGGGCCTACAATGAGCAGTTCTTC	CASSRTSGGAYNEQFF
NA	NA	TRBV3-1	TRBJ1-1	TGTGCCAGCAGCCAAGAAGGTACAGAAGTCACTGAAGCTTTCTTT	CASSQEGTEVTEAFF
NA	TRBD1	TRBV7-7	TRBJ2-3	TGTGCTAGCAGCTTACTAGACAGGGGGAGCACAGATACGCAGTATTTT	CASSLLDRGSTDTQYF
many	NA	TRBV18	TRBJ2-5	TGTGCCAGCTCACGACAGCACCAAGAGACCCAGTACTTC	CASSRQHQETQYF
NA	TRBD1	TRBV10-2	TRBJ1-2	TGCGCCAGCAGGGAGGGACAGGGGTCCCCCGGCTACACCTTC	CASREGQGSPGYTF
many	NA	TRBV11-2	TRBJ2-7	TGTGCCAGCAGCTTAGCAAGGGGCCACTCCGCCGAGCAGTACTTC	CASSLARGHSAEQYF
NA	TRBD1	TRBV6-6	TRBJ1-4	TGTGCCAGCAGTTACGCGATGACAGGGTATAATGAAAAACTGTTTTTT	CASSYAMTGYNEKLFF
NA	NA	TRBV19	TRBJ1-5	TGTGCCAGTAGTATAGAGGTTAGGAGCAATCAGCCCCAGCATTTT	CASSIEVRSNQPQHF
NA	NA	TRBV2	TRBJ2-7	TGTGCCAGCAGTGAATTGAGGGCCTACGAGCAGTACTTC	CASSELRAYEQYF
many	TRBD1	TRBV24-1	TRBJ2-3	TGTGCCACCAGTGATCCCGGGACAGGGGGAGGAGATACGCAGTATTTT	CATSDPGTGGGDTQYF
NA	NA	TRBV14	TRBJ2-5	TGCGCCAGCGGCCCCCTGACGGAGACCCAGTACTTC	CASGPLTETQYF
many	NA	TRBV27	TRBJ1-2	TGTGCCAGCAGTTTAAACCTTGGAAGTACTAACTATGGCTACACCTTC	CASSLNLGSTNYGYTF
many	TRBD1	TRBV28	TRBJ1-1	TGTGCCAGCAGTTTACTGGGACAGGGGACCGGGGCTGAAGCTTTCTTT	CASSLLGQGTGAEAFF
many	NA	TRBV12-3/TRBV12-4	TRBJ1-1	TGTGCCAGCAGTTTCAGGGAGGACACTGAAGCTTTCTTT	CASSFREDTEAFF
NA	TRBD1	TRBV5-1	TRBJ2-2	TGCGCCAGCAGCCAGATAACAGGGGGCTCCGGGGAGCTGTTTTTT	CASSQITGGSGELFF
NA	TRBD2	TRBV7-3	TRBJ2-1	TGTGCCAGCAGCTTGGGACTAGCTGAGGGGGAGCAGTTCTTC	CASSLGLAEGEQFF
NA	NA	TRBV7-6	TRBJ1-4	TGTGCCAGCAGCTTAGATCCAGGCTCTAATGAAAAACTGTTTTTT	CASSLDPGSNEKLFF
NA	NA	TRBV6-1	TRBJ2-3	TGTGCCAGCAGTGAGGACTTCGGTACGCAGTATTTT	CASSEDFGTQYF
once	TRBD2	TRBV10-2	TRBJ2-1	TGCACCAGCAGTGAGTTGGGACTATCAGTCAATGAGCAGTTCTTC	CTSSELGLSVNEQFF
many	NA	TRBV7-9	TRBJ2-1	TGTGCCAGCAGCGGAGCGGCTAGAGTATACAATGAGCAGTTCTTC	CASSGAARVYNEQFF
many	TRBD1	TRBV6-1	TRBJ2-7	TGTGCCAGCAGTGAGGCGAGACAGGGCACCCGGGAGCAGTACTTC	CASSEARQGTREQYF
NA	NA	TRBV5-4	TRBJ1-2	TGTGCCAGCAGCTTGGAGGGACGGACTAAAGGCCACACCTTC	CASSLEGRTKGHTF
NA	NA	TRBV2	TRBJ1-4	TGTGCCAGCAGGCAGCCCAACGAAAAACTGTTTTTT	CASRQPNEKLFF
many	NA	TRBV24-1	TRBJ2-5	TGTGCCACCAGTGATTTGAGGTTCGGAGGGGTCGAGACCCAGTACTTC	CATSDLRFGGVETQYF
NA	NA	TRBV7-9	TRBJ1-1	TGTGCCAGTACGGACAGTCCCGAAGCTTTCTTT	CASTDSPEAFF
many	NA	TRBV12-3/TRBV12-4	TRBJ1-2	TGTGCCAGCAGTTTTCTAGTGGGTGGCTACACCTTC	CASSFLVGGYTF
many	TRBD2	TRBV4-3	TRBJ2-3	TGCGCCAGCAGCCAAGATCCCTTGGCGGGAGCGCCGGGTACGCAGTATTTT	CASSQDPLAGAPGTQYF
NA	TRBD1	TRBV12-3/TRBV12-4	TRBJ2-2	TGTGCCAGCAGTTCCGGACAGGGGGCTGGCGGGGAGCTGTTTTTT	CASSSGQGAGGELFF
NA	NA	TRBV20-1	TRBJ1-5	TGCAGTGCTACCACCAACGACCAGCCCCAGCATTTT	CSATTNDQPQHF
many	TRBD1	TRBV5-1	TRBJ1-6	TGCGCCAGCAGCTTGGCGCCCGGGACAGCGAATTCACCCCTCCACTTT	CASSLAPGTANSPLHF
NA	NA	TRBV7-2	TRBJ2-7	TGTGCCAGCAGCTTAAACTTTGCCACAGGGTCGGTCGAGCAGTACTTC	CASSLNFATGSVEQYF
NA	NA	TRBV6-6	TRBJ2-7	TGTGCCGGCAGTTACTCTATAGGGGCGCAGTCCTACGAGCAGTACTTC	CAGSYSIGAQSYEQYF
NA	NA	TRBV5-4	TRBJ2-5	TGTGCCAGCAGCCCCCCTAGAGGTATGGGAGAGACCCAGTACTTC	CASSPPRGMGETQYF
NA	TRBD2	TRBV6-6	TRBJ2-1	TGTGCCAGCGGGACTAGCGGGGGCCCCAAGCAGTTCTTC	CASGTSGGPKQFF
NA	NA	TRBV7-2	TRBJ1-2	TGTGCCAGCAGCTCGACCGACTCGATGGCGTATGGCTACACCTTC	CASSSTDSMAYGYTF